The following is a T cell receptor (beta chain) sequence with its context. Which antigen it targets is not known. Base-call qualities are not available, and no considerably larger clone is one nucleotide away. The trial excluded patients who had a history of autoimmune disease or who were on systemic immunosuppression. In every dose cohort, peripheral blood was drawn for TCR sequencing at baseline, cycle 4 day 1, and cycle 7 day 1. The samples were taken from a phase I, first-in-human, multicenter, open-label dose-escalation trial of ivuxolimab. Adults with locally advanced or metastatic head and neck squamous cell, hepatocellular, melanoma or renal cell carcinoma were enrolled in the trial. Before TCR sequencing, CD4+ and CD8+ T cells were separately sorted from peripheral blood. This entry belongs to a study of OX40 agonist ivuxolimab in advanced cancers. Study-level background: The costimulatory receptor OX40 (CD134) was targeted by ivuxolimab, a fully human IgG2 agonistic monoclonal antibody. Intravenous ivuxolimab was administered to patients every 2 weeks at six dose levels: 0.01, 0.1, 0.3, 1.5, 3 and 10 mg/kg. Of the approximately 54 dose-escalation patients, hepatocellular carcinoma was present in around 20, melanoma in roughly 15, renal cell carcinoma in 9 and head and neck cancer in 9. In the dose-escalation cohort, nearly 85% of patients were male, and the mean age was roughly 56 years with a range of about 20 to 80. Prior anti-PD-1, anti-PD-L1 or anti-CTLA-4 therapy was permitted, and approximately 40% of dose-escalation patients had received checkpoint inhibitors. Partial responses were achieved by three dose-escalation patients, of whom one had hepatocellular carcinoma and two had cutaneous melanoma. The purpose of peripheral TCRbeta sequencing was to test whether ivuxolimab changed TCR sequence diversity and led to clonal T-cell expansion. The paper describes the monotherapy dose-escalation part (N ≈ 50 patients) of the phase I trial of ivuxolimab. Points the paper makes about the study in general: After ivuxolimab, more expanded clones were found on average in CD8+ T cells than in CD4+ T cells. Clonal expansion of both CD4+ and CD8+ blood T cells was observed from baseline to week 6 at doses 0.1 to 3.0 mg/kg. Low levels of normalized T-cell clonal expansion were also seen in some patients who did not respond. Partial responders in the 0.1-3.0 mg/kg groups had among the lowest normalized peripheral clonal expansion, especially among CD8+ T cells. Antigen specificity was not determined for the clonally expanded peripheral T cells.

CDR1 and CDR2 (SGHRS, YFSETQ) derive from the germline V gene. Reading from cysteine to phenylalanine, the CDR3 counts 13 amino acids. CDR3 DNA is the only sequence kept; it has 39 bases, read in frame from the first base. Germline trimming amounts to 3 bases on V and 5 bases on J, with 2 as the count of junction bases outside the gene matches. To sequence the TCRbeta CDR3 region, genomic DNA was isolated from the sorted cells. The immunoSEQ Assay was used for sequencing of TCRbeta CDR3 regions. Here the immuneACCESS table is served through TCRdb, limited to in-frame sequences with V and J called. Missing clones are a known gap in these copies; in checked studies unresolved V genes cover under half, and the rest lacks a known reason. The sample table records fewer than 25,000 clones; roughly 86% of these occur just once. The top ten clones comprise about 50% of the sample.

The sample was CD4+ or CD8+ T cells sorted from blood, taken in a trial of the OX40 agonist ivuxolimab. The chain is assembled from TRBV5-1 and TRBJ2-5, with 9 bases aligning to TRBD2. The clonotype originates from an adult with an advanced solid tumor such as melanoma, head and neck, liver or kidney cancer. The CDR3 here reads CASSSAGGETQYF. The nucleotide sequence reads as follows: TGCGCCAGCAGCTCAGCGGGGGGCGAGACCCAGTACTTC.